The 8 T cell receptor beta chains given below trace back to one sample, sequenced in a study of blood T cells in healthy people across ages. The authors ran a second PCR of roughly 7 to 11 cycles using a sample-barcoded 5' primer and a J-beta primer mix. TCRdb independently ran MiXCR on the 5' RACE reads; one entry per CDR3 protein. The sample carries roughly 2 million distinct CDR3 sequences, 49% recorded once. Input material: blood. These receptors originate from a woman aged 35 to 49 in good health.

J is TRBJ1-6 and V is TRBV7-9, with a possible D match to TRBD1 (6 bases). Trimming removed 2 bases at V and 6 bases at J, with 11 bases between. The germline V gene encodes CDR1 SEHNR and CDR2 FQNEAQ (reference sequence). The CDR3 is 15 residues long. The CDR3 DNA follows: TGTGCCAGCAGCTTAAAGGAGGGGGGTAATTCACCCCTCCACTTT. This sequence encodes CASSLKEGGNSPLHF. The complete variable domain, with remaining parts taken from reference TRBV7-9 and TRBJ1-6, reads DTGVSQNPRHKITKRGQNVTFRCDPISEHNRLYWYRQTLGQGPEFLTYFQNEAQLEKSRLLSDRFSAERPKGSFSTLEIQRTEQGDSAMYLCASSLKEGGNSPLHFGNGTRLTVT.

The gene calls are TRBV7-9 and TRBJ2-5; D possibly corresponds to TRBD2 (6 bases). CDR1 is SEHNR and CDR2 is FQNEAQ in the germline V gene (reference sequence). V lost 5 bases and J 4 bases, leaving 11 bases between the germline ends. The CDR3 spans 13 residues. In nucleotides, the CDR3 is TGTGCCAGCAGCCCGCATAGCGGAGAGACCCAGTACTTC. This encodes CASSPHSGETQYF.

The gene calls are TRBV9 and TRBJ2-3; 9 bases line up with TRBD2. J gave up 3 bases and V 5 bases, and 10 bases lay outside the gene matches. The CDR3 consists of 16 residues. Germline CDR1 reads SGDLS; CDR2 reads YYNGEE. In DNA form, the CDR3 reads TGTGCCAGCAGTATAGCGGGGGCCCCACGGACAGATACGCAGTATTTT. Its translation: CASSIAGAPRTDTQYF. The full variable domain, rest sourced from reference TRBV9 and TRBJ2-3, is DSGVTQTPKHLITATGQRVTLRCSPRSGDLSVYWYQQSLDQGLQFLIQYYNGEERAKGNILERFSAQQFPDLHSELNLSSLELGDSALYFCASSIAGAPRTDTQYFGPGTRLTVL.

This clonotype was seen many times. The chain's CDR3 is CASSWGRSYEQYF. CDR3 sequence (DNA): TGTGCCAGCAGCTGGGGACGGTCCTACGAGCAGTACTTC. The chain couples TRBV5-6 to TRBJ2-7, with D perhaps assigned TRBD1 or TRBD2 (5 bases each). This CDR3 is built from 13 residues. The germline V and J ends were trimmed by 3 bases and 1 base, with 8 bases remaining between them. CDR1 is SGHDT, CDR2 YYEEEE, per germline.

This chain links TRBV7-8 with TRBJ2-2; weak D call: TRBD1 (6 bases). V shed 5 bases and J shed 7 bases, with 17 bases lying between them. Germline loops: CDR1 SGHVS, CDR2 FQNEAQ. The CDR3 is made up of 15 amino acids. The DNA of the CDR3 is TGTGCCAGCAGCCCAACTTACAGGGTGAACGGGGAGCTGTTTTTT. Its translation is CASSPTYRVNGELFF.

This clonotype occurred a few times. The chain links TRBV9 to TRBJ2-5; 9 bases match TRBD2. The J call may be incorrect, as the DNA end agrees better with TRBJ2-7. Per germline, CDR1 SGDLS and CDR2 YYNGEE. The CDR3 spans 16 residues. CDR3 DNA sequence: TGTGCCAGCAGCGTAGGTAGTCTGCGGGGGGGCAACGAGCAGTACTTC. It codes for CASSVGSLRGGNEQYF.

This clonotype was counted between two and nine times. The rearrangement uses TRBV2 and TRBJ2-1; the match to TRBD1 covers 10 bases. The trim removed 9 bases at V and 5 bases at J, leaving 16 bases unmatched. CDR3 length: 17 residues. Germline V CDR1 and CDR2: SNHLY, FYNNEI. CDR3 protein: CAREGGQRDRGHNEQFF. Written as DNA, the CDR3 is TGTGCCAGGGAGGGGGGCCAGCGGGACAGGGGCCACAATGAGCAGTTCTTC.

V usage is TRBV4-3 and J usage is TRBJ1-5, with 9 bases fitting TRBD1. This CDR3 region has 16 residues. Germline assignment: CDR1 LGHNA and CDR2 YSLEER. With V trimmed by 0 bases and J by 6 bases, 6 bases remained unmatched. DNA for the CDR3: TGCGCCAGCAGCCAAGATTGGACAGGGGCTGCTCAGCCCCAGCATTTT. It is translated as CASSQDWTGAAQPQHF.